The source of this T cell receptor (beta chain) is a study of neurological immune-mediated disorders. Template-switch 5'RACE cDNA synthesis added a 10-nucleotide unique molecular identifier. TCRdb analysed the 5' RACE reads with MiXCR anew, one entry per CDR3 protein. The sample carries roughly 32,000 distinct CDR3 sequences, 3.8% recorded once. In its sample, this clonotype was seen many times. Germline lookup yields CDR1 SGDLS and CDR2 YYNGEE. CDR3 length: 11 amino acids. Trimming left V 5 bases short and J 4 bases short, with 4 bases between. This TCR derives from a man in his thirties or forties with multiple sclerosis. The chain has TRBV9 and TRBJ1-3; D remains ambiguous. Input material: PBMCs. The CDR3, as DNA: TGTGCCAGCAGGAGCGGAAACACCATATATTTT. Its protein is CASRSGNTIYF.